This paragraph reports one T cell receptor beta chain. Antigen unknown. Using immunoSEQ multiplex PCR, the repertoire was profiled, and TCRdb retains in-frame clones only, with some absent. The sample carries approximately 30,000 clones, more than 75% recorded once. Stimulus-free culture yielded autoproliferating CFSE-dim and non-proliferating CFSE-high T cells, each sequenced separately. Fewer than 65 million CFSE-labeled PBMCs were cultured 7 to 8 days unstimulated, then replicate wells were pooled. Without exogenous stimuli, approximately 0.46 uM CFSE-labeled PBMCs were cultured serum-free. Trimming removed 3 bases from V and 7 bases from J, with 18 bases in between. The CDR3 is made up of 15 amino acids. Germline assignment: CDR1 SGHAT and CDR2 FQNNGV. This entry is derived from a study of memory B cells and T cells in multiple sclerosis.

The sequence was obtained from a human donor with multiple sclerosis. The chain recombines TRBV11-2 with TRBJ1-2, with a possible D match to TRBD1 (5 bases). Sequencing was done on a sample of PBMCs from blood kept in culture. CDR3 loop: CASSLWGPTESGYTF. CDR3 in DNA: TGTGCCAGCAGCTTGTGGGGCCCTACAGAAAGTGGCTACACCTTC.